The 20 T cell receptor beta chains reported below all come from one sample, sequenced in a study of blood T cells in healthy people across ages. A J-beta primer mix and a sample-barcoded 5' primer were used in a second PCR of about 6 to 12 cycles. Using its own MiXCR run on the 5' RACE reads, TCRdb lists one record per CDR3 protein. Of just over 1 million distinct CDR3 sequences in the sample, 40% to 50% were seen once. Input material: blood. These receptors all come from a woman in her sixties or seventies in good health.

The chain carries TRBV6-1 and TRBJ1-2; D possibly corresponds to TRBD1 (5 bases). The CDR3 has 18 amino acids. V gave up 0 bases and J gave up 0 bases, with 17 bases separating them. The germline CDR1 and CDR2 sequences are MNHNS and SASEGT. CDR3 sequence (DNA): TGTGCCAGCAGTGAAGCGCGACAGATTGAAGAAGCTAACTATGGCTACACCTTC. This gives the protein CASSEARQIEEANYGYTF.

This chain uses TRBV20-1 with TRBJ2-6; 10 positions agree with TRBD1. V gave up 0 bases and J gave up 2 bases; unmatched junction bases: 4. The CDR3 contains 17 residues. The germline gives CDR1 DFQATT, CDR2 SNEGSKA (reference sequence). CDR3 coding DNA: TGCAGTGCTAGAGACGGAGGGACAGGGGCTGGGGCCAACGTCCTGACTTTC. This encodes CSARDGGTGAGANVLTF.

For this clonotype: A much larger clonotype is one base distant, so this may be a read error. This sequence joins TRBV2 and TRBJ2-6; no firm D call. V was cut by 11 bases and J by 2 bases, with 10 bases left in between. CDR1 is SNHLY, CDR2 FYNNEI, per germline. CDR3 length: 13 amino acids. The CDR3 spells CAGTWAGANVLTF. The CDR3 DNA reads TGTGCCGGCACCTGGGCTGGGGCCAACGTCCTGACTTTC.

This clonotype was observed at least ten times. This rearrangement joins TRBV5-1 to TRBJ2-7, with D possibly being TRBD1 (5 bases). The CDR3 is made up of 15 amino acids. CDR1 and CDR2 from the germline V gene are SGHRS and YFSETQ. V was shortened by 0 bases and J by 2 bases, with 12 bases between the two germline ends. The CDR3 protein is CASSLDPTVTYEQYF. CDR3 in DNA: TGCGCCAGCAGCTTGGATCCGACAGTAACCTACGAGCAGTACTTC.

The CDR3 loop is CASRPSGTVVYEQYF. CDR3 bases: TGTGCCAGCAGACCCAGCGGGACAGTTGTTTACGAGCAGTACTTC. The rearrangement joins TRBV27 to TRBJ2-7; tentatively, D is TRBD1 or TRBD2 (7 bases each). The V gene lost 6 bases and the J gene lost 4 bases, with 19 bases spanning the gap. Germline CDR1 reads MNHEY; CDR2 reads SMNVEV (reference sequence). The CDR3 has 15 amino acids.

The CDR3 region has the DNA TGCAGTGCTAAGAAAACTGGACTCAGGGTCCCCTATGGCTACACCTTC. Amino acids: CSAKKTGLRVPYGYTF. The rearrangement uses TRBV20-1 and TRBJ1-2, with a possible D match to TRBD1 (5 bases). Trimming left V 4 bases short and J 4 bases short, with 22 bases between. Per germline, CDR1 DFQATT and CDR2 SNEGSKA (reference sequence). The CDR3 spans 16 residues.

This clonotype was seen more than once but under ten times. The rearrangement joins TRBV3-1 to TRBJ1-4, with a tentative D call TRBD1 (6 bases). Trimming took 0 bases from V and 13 from J, leaving 9 bases between them. The V gene's germline CDR1 is LGHDT and CDR2 YNNKEL (reference sequence). The CDR3 consists of 12 residues. The CDR3 reads CASSQEMDRLFF. The CDR3 nucleotides read TGTGCCAGCAGCCAAGAAATGGACAGACTGTTTTTT.

The chain combines TRBV28 with TRBJ2-1; D gene ambiguous. Trimming pared 6 bases from V and 2 bases from J, leaving 14 bases between. Per germline, CDR1 MDHEN and CDR2 SYDVKM. The CDR3 sequence is 15 residues long. The DNA of the CDR3 is TGTGCCAGCAGCCTCAGTGGGATGACCTACAATGAGCAGTTCTTC. Translation: CASSLSGMTYNEQFF.

This clonotype has at least ten counts. The chain has TRBV27 and TRBJ2-7; D gene uncertain. The V and J ends lost 4 bases and 1 base respectively, with 8 bases between them. This CDR3 has 13 residues. CDR1 MNHEY and CDR2 SMNVEV come from the germline V gene (reference sequence). The CDR3 coding sequence is TGTGCCAGCAGTTCGGAGTCTTCCTACGAGCAGTACTTC. Translated: CASSSESSYEQYF.

V usage is TRBV20-1 and J usage is TRBJ2-5, with 8 bases identical to TRBD2. V lost 3 bases and J lost 5; bases outside the gene matches: 11. From germline, CDR1 is DFQATT and CDR2 SNEGSKA (reference sequence). The CDR3 contains 15 residues. The CDR3 nucleotides are TGCAGTGCTAGTGGGTCGGAAGCGGGAGTGGAGACCCAGTACTTC. This codes for CSASGSEAGVETQYF.

The V call is TRBV10-3, the J call TRBJ1-2, with 10 bases lining up with TRBD1. The CDR3 totals 17 residues. Germline values: CDR1 ENHRY, CDR2 SYGVKD. V lost 2 bases, J lost 6 bases, and 12 bases stayed unmatched. CDR3 sequence (DNA): TGTGCCATCAGTGAGCCGACCGGGACAGGGGTCGAAAATGGCTACACCTTC. Protein sequence: CAISEPTGTGVENGYTF.

This clonotype appeared once. The chain is built from TRBV28 and TRBJ1-2; 7 positions match TRBD1. Germline loops: CDR1 MDHEN, CDR2 SYDVKM. CDR3 length: 17 amino acids. V was clipped by 3 bases and J by 2 bases; unmatched bases: 12. The CDR3 DNA reads TGTGCCAGCAGTTTGCCCACAGGGGTTGATACCAACTATGGCTACACCTTC. Encoded protein: CASSLPTGVDTNYGYTF.

About this clonotype itself: At one of its ends the junction is not consistent with the germline gene, which may arise from a read error. This rearrangement joins TRBV10-3 to TRBJ1-4; D gene unclear. The germline gives CDR1 ENHRY, CDR2 SYGVKD. The CDR3 extends over 12 amino acids. The chain's CDR3 is CTISSRAEKLFF. In DNA form, the CDR3 reads TGTACCATCAGTTCAAGGGCTGAAAAACTGTTTTTT.

This clonotype appeared a few times. The chain joins TRBV29-1 to TRBJ1-2, with 9 bases aligning to TRBD1. With V trimmed by 0 bases and J by 2 bases, 4 bases remained unmatched. Germline V gene data show CDR1 as SQVTM and CDR2 as ANQGSEA. CDR3 length: 15 residues. The CDR3 here is CSVEEADRGNYGYTF. CDR3 bases: TGCAGCGTTGAAGAAGCGGACAGGGGAAACTATGGCTACACCTTC.

This chain uses TRBV6-1 with TRBJ2-5; perhaps TRBD2 as D (5 bases). The CDR3 is made up of 14 amino acids. Trimming left V 5 bases short and J 11 bases short, with 21 bases between. Germline values: CDR1 MNHNS, CDR2 SASEGT. CDR3: CASSRQSGLWEQYF. The CDR3 nucleotides are TGTGCCAGCAGTAGGCAGTCGGGTCTCTGGGAGCAGTACTTC.

The chain links TRBV28 to TRBJ2-7; D is possibly TRBD1 (7 bases). Germline V CDR1 and CDR2: MDHEN, SYDVKM. This CDR3 spans 16 amino acids. Trimming left V 1 base short and J 4 bases short, with 17 bases between. CDR3 loop: CASSLLRMAGGYEQYF. The CDR3 region has the DNA TGTGCCAGCAGTTTATTAAGGATGGCAGGGGGGTACGAGCAGTACTTC.

This clonotype was observed a few times. This rearrangement joins TRBV5-1 to TRBJ2-1, with 14 bases aligning to TRBD2. Germline V gene sequence: CDR1 SGHRS, CDR2 YFSETQ. Germline trimming cut 3 bases from V and 12 bases from J; bases unmatched to any gene: 8. This CDR3 has 15 residues. The CDR3 spells CASSSPTSGRAGQFF. The CDR3 DNA reads as TGCGCCAGCAGCTCCCCGACTAGCGGGAGGGCCGGGCAGTTCTTC.

The rearrangement links TRBV20-1 to TRBJ1-6; D is undetermined. CDR1 DFQATT and CDR2 SNEGSKA come from the germline V gene (reference sequence). CDR3 size: 13 residues. V lost 3 bases, J lost 7 bases, and 10 bases lay in between. DNA for the CDR3: TGCAGTGCTAGCGCGACGGTGAATTCACCCCTCCACTTT. This gives the protein CSASATVNSPLHF.

Comment on this clonotype: This may be a read error, as it is one base from a much larger clone. This chain links TRBV28 with TRBJ1-2, with 9 bases identical to TRBD1. The CDR3 is 16 residues long. The germline CDR1 and CDR2 sequences are MDHEN and SYDVKM. The CDR3 sequence: CASSGTGYRSGYGNTF. DNA of the CDR3: TGTGCCAGCAGTGGGACAGGGTATAGATCGGGGTATGGCAACACCTTC.

The chain is built from TRBV3-1 and TRBJ2-1; tentatively, D is TRBD2 (6 bases). Per germline, CDR1 LGHDT and CDR2 YNNKEL (reference sequence). The CDR3 extends over 14 amino acids. V lost 3 bases and J lost 7, with 13 bases in between. The CDR3 region is CASSQLVEGNEQFF. The DNA of the CDR3 is TGTGCCAGCAGCCAGCTAGTGGAGGGGAATGAGCAGTTCTTC.